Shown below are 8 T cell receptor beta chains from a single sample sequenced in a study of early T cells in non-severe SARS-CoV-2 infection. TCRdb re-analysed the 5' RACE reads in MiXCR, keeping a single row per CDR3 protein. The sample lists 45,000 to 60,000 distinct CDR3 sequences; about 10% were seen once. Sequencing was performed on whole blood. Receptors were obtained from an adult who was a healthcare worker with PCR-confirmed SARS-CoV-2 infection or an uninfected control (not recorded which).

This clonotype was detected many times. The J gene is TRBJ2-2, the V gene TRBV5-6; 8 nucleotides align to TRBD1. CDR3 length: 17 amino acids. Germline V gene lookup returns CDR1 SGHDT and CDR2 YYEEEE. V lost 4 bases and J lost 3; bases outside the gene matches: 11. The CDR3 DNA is TGTGCCAGCAGCCGGGGGTCAGGGGGCTCTGACACCGGGGAGCTGTTTTTT. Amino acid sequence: CASSRGSGGSDTGELFF.

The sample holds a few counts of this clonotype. For the CDR3, the DNA is TGTGCCACCACATCTGGGGGGAGCGATGAGCAGTTCTTC. This sequence encodes CATTSGGSDEQFF. The rearrangement uses TRBV24-1 and TRBJ2-1, with D possibly matching TRBD2 (6 bases). Germline V lookup: CDR1 KGHDR, CDR2 SFDVKD. CDR3 length: 13 residues. Trimming left V 8 bases short and J 8 bases short, with 15 bases between.

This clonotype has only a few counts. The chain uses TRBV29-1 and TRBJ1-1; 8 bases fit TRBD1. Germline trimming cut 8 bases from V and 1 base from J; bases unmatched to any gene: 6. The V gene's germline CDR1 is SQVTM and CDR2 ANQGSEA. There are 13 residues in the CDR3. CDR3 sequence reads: CSTETGANTEAFF. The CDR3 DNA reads TGCAGCACCGAGACAGGGGCGAACACTGAAGCTTTCTTT.

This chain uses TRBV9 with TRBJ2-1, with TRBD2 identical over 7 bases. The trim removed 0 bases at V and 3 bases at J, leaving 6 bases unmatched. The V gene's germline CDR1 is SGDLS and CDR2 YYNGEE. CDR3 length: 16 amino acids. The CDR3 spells CASSVDGGSIYNEQFF. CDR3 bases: TGTGCCAGCAGCGTAGACGGCGGGAGTATCTACAATGAGCAGTTCTTC.

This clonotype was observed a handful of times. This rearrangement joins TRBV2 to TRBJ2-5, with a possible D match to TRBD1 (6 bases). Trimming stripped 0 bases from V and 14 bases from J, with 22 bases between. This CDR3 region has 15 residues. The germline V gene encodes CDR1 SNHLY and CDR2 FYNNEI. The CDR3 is CASSEAIQGTGALYF. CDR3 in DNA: TGTGCCAGCAGTGAAGCGATTCAGGGGACGGGTGCTCTCTACTTC.

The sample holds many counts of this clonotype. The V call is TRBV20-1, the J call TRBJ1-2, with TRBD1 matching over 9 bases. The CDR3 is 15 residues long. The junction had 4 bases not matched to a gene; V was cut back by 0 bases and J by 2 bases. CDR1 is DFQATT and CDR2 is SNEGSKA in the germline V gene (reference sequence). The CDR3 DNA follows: TGCAGTGCTAGAGATTTGGGACAGGGCAACTATGGCTACACCTTC. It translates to CSARDLGQGNYGYTF.

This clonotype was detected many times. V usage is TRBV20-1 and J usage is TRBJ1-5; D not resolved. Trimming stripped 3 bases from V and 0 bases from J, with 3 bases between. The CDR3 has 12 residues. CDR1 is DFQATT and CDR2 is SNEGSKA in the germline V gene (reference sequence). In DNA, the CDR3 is TGCAGTGCTAGTACTAGCAATCAGCCCCAGCATTTT. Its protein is CSASTSNQPQHF.

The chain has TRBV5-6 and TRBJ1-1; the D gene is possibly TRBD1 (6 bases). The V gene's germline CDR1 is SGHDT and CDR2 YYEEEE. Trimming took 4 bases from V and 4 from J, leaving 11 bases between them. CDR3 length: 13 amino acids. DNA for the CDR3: TGTGCCAGCAGCGTTACAGGGTCCACTGAAGCTTTCTTT. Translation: CASSVTGSTEAFF.